Sequencing of this T cell receptor beta chain was carried out in a study of blood T cell repertoires in COVID-19. V was trimmed by 1 base and J by 1 base, leaving 10 bases between them. The CDR3 length is 15 residues. Germline V gives CDR1 SEHNR, CDR2 FQNEAQ (reference sequence). Profiling relied on immunoSEQ multiplex PCR, and the TCRdb table lists in-frame clones only, not all of them. The sample has roughly 190,000 clones; 84% are singletons. The TCR was taken from a human donor in a cohort sampled during active COVID-19. The sequencing sample was made of peripheral blood. The chain employs TRBV7-9 and TRBJ2-5; possible D gene TRBD1, 5 bases. As DNA, the CDR3 is TGTGCCAGCAGCTTAGACAGGTTACTCCAAGAGACCCAGTACTTC. Protein product: CASSLDRLLQETQYF.